These 22 T cell receptor beta chains were sequenced from one sample in a study of identical twins. TCRdb passed the 5' RACE reads through MiXCR, listing each CDR3 protein once. The profile shows hundreds of thousands of distinct CDR3 sequences, 24% of them singletons. This same sample was also part of a study on T cells expressing NK-cell markers.

Input material: CD4+ T cells sorted from blood. The receptors were sampled from a woman aged 18-30 years in good health.

Only a few counts were recorded for this clonotype. The chain combines TRBV2 with TRBJ2-4; no firm D call. The CDR3 is 17 amino acids. V dropped 2 bases and J dropped 6 bases, with 20 bases sitting between them. Germline lookup yields CDR1 SNHLY and CDR2 FYNNEI. The DNA of the CDR3 is TGTGCCAGCAGTGAATTTGGGATTGGCCAGAATGTAAACATTCAGTACTTC. Translation gives CASSEFGIGQNVNIQYF.

This clonotype has more than one count but fewer than ten. The chain links TRBV12-3 or TRBV12-4 to TRBJ2-3; 8 bases fit TRBD2. The CDR3 consists of 14 residues. V lost 3 bases to trimming and J lost 8 bases; unmatched junction nucleotides: 7. CDR3 sequence reads: CASSLRREEATQYF. The CDR3 nucleotides read TGTGCCAGCAGTTTGAGGCGGGAGGAGGCTACGCAGTATTTT.

V gene TRBV5-1 combines with J gene TRBJ2-3; perhaps D is TRBD1 or TRBD2 (5 bases each). V lost 3 bases to trimming and J lost 4 bases, with 21 bases between them. Germline loops: CDR1 SGHRS, CDR2 YFSETQ. The CDR3 totals 17 residues. For the CDR3, the DNA is TGCGCCAGCAGCTACGCCTCCGGGACCCGTCGGCCAGATACGCAGTATTTT. Translated, it gives CASSYASGTRRPDTQYF.

The chain has TRBV12-3 or TRBV12-4 and TRBJ2-5, with D uncertain. This CDR3 has 13 residues. The ends were cut back, 1 base at V and 7 bases at J, with 10 bases in the middle. In nucleotides, the CDR3 is TGTGCCAGCAGTTTAGGGTTCATGGGGACCCAGTACTTC. This translates into CASSLGFMGTQYF.

The gene calls are TRBV20-1 and TRBJ2-1; 9 bases are a match to TRBD2. The V gene end was trimmed by 6 bases and the J gene end by 2 bases; junction bases not matched to a gene: 5. The CDR3 extends over 14 amino acids. CDR1 is DFQATT, CDR2 SNEGSKA, per germline (reference sequence). The CDR3 spells CSAETSGAYNEQFF. CDR3 bases: TGCAGTGCCGAGACTAGCGGAGCCTACAATGAGCAGTTCTTC.

This clonotype was detected ten times or more. The chain recombines TRBV4-2 with TRBJ1-5, with TRBD1 as a possible D gene (5 bases). V was cut by 5 bases and J by 1 base, with 15 bases left in between. Germline values: CDR1 LGHNA, CDR2 YNFKEQ. The CDR3 loop spans 16 amino acids. The CDR3 sequence is CASSSLGQGSNQPQHF. CDR3 coding DNA: TGTGCCAGCAGCTCCTTGGGGCAAGGCAGCAATCAGCCCCAGCATTTT.

V usage is TRBV19 and J usage is TRBJ1-6; unclear D gene. V lost 1 base and J 7 bases, leaving 5 bases between the germline ends. Germline CDR1 LNHDA, CDR2 SQIVND (reference sequence). This CDR3 contains 13 residues. The CDR3 DNA reads TGTGCCAGTAGTATAGCCGGAAATTCACCCCTCCACTTT. As protein: CASSIAGNSPLHF.

V is TRBV20-1 and J is TRBJ1-1, with TRBD1 as a possible D gene (5 bases). Trimming pared 5 bases from V and 0 bases from J, leaving 10 bases between. CDR3 length equals 13 residues. Germline CDR1 reads DFQATT; CDR2 reads SNEGSKA (reference sequence). The CDR3 here is CSALKGLNTEAFF. CDR3 DNA: TGCAGTGCTCTGAAGGGACTGAACACTGAAGCTTTCTTT.

This clonotype turned up a few times. The J gene is TRBJ1-6, the V gene TRBV6-1; D is uncertain. The germline gives CDR1 MNHNS, CDR2 SASEGT. V dropped 6 bases and J dropped 7 bases, with 16 bases sitting between them. The CDR3 contains 15 residues. The CDR3 region is CASSPLGSGNSPLHF. CDR3 nucleotides: TGTGCCAGCAGCCCATTAGGGAGCGGGAATTCACCCCTCCACTTT.

This clonotype was counted many times. The chain combines TRBV12-3 or TRBV12-4 with TRBJ1-5; D unclear. Trimming pared 3 bases from V and 4 bases from J, leaving 7 bases between. This CDR3 comprises 13 residues. The CDR3, as DNA: TGTGCCAGCAGTTTTCAGTTAAATCAGCCCCAGCATTTT. This gives the protein CASSFQLNQPQHF.

The chain uses TRBV15 and TRBJ2-2, with 9 bases identical to TRBD2. Trimming took 8 bases from V and 3 from J; bases not matched to a gene: 10. The V gene's germline CDR1 is LNHNV and CDR2 YYDKDF (reference sequence). This CDR3 contains 16 residues. CDR3 region: CATRKVSGRDTGELFF. CDR3 DNA sequence: TGTGCCACCCGGAAAGTTAGCGGGAGAGACACCGGGGAGCTGTTTTTT.

V is TRBV20-1 and J is TRBJ2-5, with 13 positions matching TRBD2. The CDR3 sequence is 17 residues long. Trimming cost V 6 bases and J 5 bases; bases outside gene matches: 15. Germline values: CDR1 DFQATT, CDR2 SNEGSKA (reference sequence). CDR3 nucleotide sequence: TGCAGTGCCCTGAGACTAGCGGGAGGCCGGACTGGCGAGACCCAGTACTTC. Translation: CSALRLAGGRTGETQYF.

Only a few counts were recorded for this clonotype. The J gene is TRBJ2-5, the V gene TRBV5-1; D not certain. Between the trimmed V and J ends, which lost 0 bases and 5 bases, there was a span of 8 bases. The CDR3 covers 13 residues. The V gene's germline CDR1 is SGHRS and CDR2 YFSETQ. The CDR3 bases are TGCGCCAGCAGCTTGGAGGTGAGGGAGACCCAGTACTTC. Translation gives CASSLEVRETQYF.

This clonotype was seen more than once but under ten times. J is TRBJ2-2 and V is TRBV4-2; no definite D call. The CDR3 extends over 14 amino acids. Between the trimmed V and J ends, which lost 4 bases and 4 bases, there was a span of 10 bases. Germline values: CDR1 LGHNA, CDR2 YNFKEQ. CDR3 protein: CASSLNLGTGELFF. The CDR3 nucleotides are TGTGCCAGCAGCCTCAACTTGGGCACCGGGGAGCTGTTTTTT.

The J gene is TRBJ1-2, the V gene TRBV15, with D possibly being TRBD1 (6 bases). This CDR3 is 14 amino acids long. The germline CDR1 and CDR2 sequences are LNHNV and YYDKDF (reference sequence). Trimming left V 5 bases short and J 6 bases short, with 16 bases between. The CDR3 loop is CATSPMRGAHGYTF. CDR3 DNA sequence: TGTGCCACCAGCCCGATGCGGGGGGCTCATGGCTACACCTTC. Complete variable domain (other parts from reference TRBV15 and TRBJ1-2): DAMVIQNPRYQVTQFGKPVTLSCSQTLNHNVMYWYQQKSSQAPKLLFHYYDKDFNNEADTPDNFQSRRPNTSFCFLDIRSPGLGDTAMYLCATSPMRGAHGYTFGSGTRLTVV.

V and J are TRBV7-2 and TRBJ2-7; 7 bases match TRBD1. The CDR3 consists of 14 residues. V shed 9 bases, J shed 0 bases, and the junction held 8 bases outside the gene matches. The germline V gene has CDR1 SGHTA and CDR2 FQGNSA. This CDR3 is CASRKTGNSYEQYF. CDR3 nucleotide sequence: TGTGCCAGTAGGAAGACAGGGAACTCCTACGAGCAGTACTTC. The variable domain in full, completed from reference TRBV7-2 and TRBJ2-7, reads GAGVSQSPSNKVTEKGKDVELRCDPISGHTALYWYRQSLGQGLEFLIYFQGNSAPDKSGLPSDRFSAERTGGSVSTLTIQRTQQEDSAVYLCASRKTGNSYEQYFGPGTRLTVT.

V usage is TRBV7-6 and J usage is TRBJ2-7, with 8 positions matching TRBD1. This CDR3 spans 13 amino acids. The germline CDR1 and CDR2 sequences are SGHVS and FNYEAQ. V lost 1 base, J lost 5 bases, and 1 base stayed unmatched. In DNA form, the CDR3 reads TGTGCCAGCAGCTTAGTACAGGGGGACGAGCAGTACTTC. This translates into CASSLVQGDEQYF.

The rearrangement joins TRBV10-3 to TRBJ2-1, with TRBD1 identical over 7 bases. The CDR3 has 13 amino acids. CDR1 is ENHRY, CDR2 SYGVKD, per germline. V lost 8 bases to trimming and J lost 9 bases; unmatched junction nucleotides: 10. CDR3 bases: TGTGCCATCGACCCACAGGGGCGGAGTGAGCAGTTCTTC. It encodes CAIDPQGRSEQFF.

This clonotype appeared many times. The CDR3 DNA sequence: TGCAGTGCTAGTGCCCATGGCTACACCTTC. Translation: CSASAHGYTF. This chain connects TRBV20-1 to TRBJ1-2, with no clear D. V lost 3 bases and J lost 6, with 5 bases in between. CDR1 is DFQATT and CDR2 is SNEGSKA in the germline V gene (reference sequence). The CDR3 is made up of 10 amino acids.

This clonotype showed up many times. This chain links TRBV2 with TRBJ2-3, with D possibly TRBD2 on 6 matching bases. The CDR3 consists of 14 residues. V dropped 0 bases and J dropped 6 bases, with 10 bases sitting between them. Germline CDR1 SNHLY, CDR2 FYNNEI. The CDR3 spells CASSEAGLRDTQYF. The CDR3 DNA reads as TGTGCCAGCAGTGAAGCGGGACTCCGTGATACGCAGTATTTT.

The chain links TRBV5-6 to TRBJ2-7; no reliable D call. The V end lost 1 base, the J end lost 2 bases, and 22 bases lay between the germline ends. CDR1 is SGHDT and CDR2 is YYEEEE in the germline V gene. The CDR3 is 18 residues long. CDR3 in DNA: TGTGCCAGCAGCTTGAGTTTTCAATTCCCGCTAAGGCCCTACGAGCAGTACTTC. It is translated as CASSLSFQFPLRPYEQYF.

V usage is TRBV5-1 and J usage is TRBJ2-5, with 7 positions matching TRBD2. The CDR3 spans 14 residues. The V segment lost 4 bases and the J segment 4 bases; nucleotides outside the gene matches: 7. Germline V gene sequence: CDR1 SGHRS, CDR2 YFSETQ. CDR3 DNA: TGCGCCAGCAGCACGGGGGGTGCGAGAGAGACCCAGTACTTC. Protein product: CASSTGGARETQYF.